One and the same sample provided the 30 T cell receptor beta chains below, sequenced in a study of monozygotic twins with cystic fibrosis. Clones were read by immunoSEQ multiplex PCR, and TCRdb kept only the in-frame ones, dropping some. Of roughly 29,000 clones in the sample, just under 85% are singletons; the top ten hold 0.85% to 0.95%. Material: blood. The source is a girl aged 2 to 10 with cystic fibrosis.

This clone was found once. CDR3 loop: CASSQGGRTVTDTQYF. As DNA, the CDR3 is TGTGCCAGCAGCCAAGGGGGCAGGACCGTCACAGATACGCAGTATTTT. The chain joins TRBV14 to TRBJ2-3; a possible D gene is TRBD1 (5 bases). The CDR3 totals 16 residues. V gave up 1 base and J gave up 2 bases, with 13 bases separating them. Germline V gene sequence: CDR1 SGHDN, CDR2 FVKESK.

V is TRBV5-1 and J is TRBJ2-7; TRBD1 matches 7 bases. With V trimmed by 4 bases and J by 6 bases, 7 bases remained unmatched. From germline, CDR1 is SGHRS and CDR2 YFSETQ. The CDR3 runs to 13 residues. The CDR3 reads CASSTLTGPEQYF. The CDR3 DNA follows: TGCGCCAGCAGCACCCTGACAGGGCCCGAGCAGTACTTC.

This clone has a single count. The chain employs TRBV5-6 and TRBJ2-7; a weak D match, TRBD1 (6 bases). Trimming left V 3 bases short and J 3 bases short, with 13 bases between. This CDR3 is built from 14 residues. Germline V gives CDR1 SGHDT, CDR2 YYEEEE. CDR3 bases: TGTGCCAGCAGCTCCCTGACAGGCTACTACGAGCAGTACTTC. It encodes CASSSLTGYYEQYF.

The rearrangement joins TRBV19 to TRBJ1-1; D uncertain. Germline V lookup: CDR1 LNHDA, CDR2 SQIVND (reference sequence). The CDR3 is 14 amino acids. V was cut by 3 bases and J by 6 bases, with 14 bases left in between. DNA of the CDR3: TGTGCCAGTAGTATTTTTCGGGAATGGCCTGAAGCTTTCTTT. This encodes CASSIFREWPEAFF. Looking up the rest from reference TRBV19 and TRBJ1-1 gives the full variable domain: DGGITQSPKYLFRKEGQNVTLSCEQNLNHDAMYWYRQDPGQGLRLIYYSQIVNDFQKGDIAEGYSVSREKKESFPLTVTSAQKNPTAFYLCASSIFREWPEAFFGQGTRLTVV.

The chain recombines TRBV29-1 with TRBJ2-7, with TRBD1 as a possible D gene (5 bases). Germline CDR1 SQVTM, CDR2 ANQGSEA. The CDR3 runs to 10 residues. The V and J ends lost 6 bases and 9 bases respectively, with 12 bases between them. The CDR3 sequence: CSVDQGTQYF. The CDR3 region has the DNA TGCAGCGTCGACCAGGGCACGCAGTACTTC.

The CDR3 nucleotides read TGCAGTGCGAAGACAGCCTATGGCTACACCTTC. Translated: CSAKTAYGYTF. The chain employs TRBV20-1 and TRBJ1-2, with D tentatively TRBD1 (5 bases). Looked up from germline, CDR1 is DFQATT and CDR2 is SNEGSKA (reference sequence). V was shortened by 6 bases and J by 4 bases, with 9 bases between the two germline ends. The CDR3 covers 11 residues.

The chain carries TRBV7-2 and TRBJ2-1; TRBD2 matches at 15 bases. The CDR3 has 17 residues. Per germline, CDR1 SGHTA and CDR2 FQGNSA. With V trimmed by 5 bases and J by 7 bases, 9 bases remained unmatched. For the CDR3, the DNA is TGTGCCAGCAGCGCCACCGGGACTAGCGGGAGGTTGAATGAGCAGTTCTTC. Amino acid sequence: CASSATGTSGRLNEQFF. Combining the CDR3 with reference TRBV7-2 and TRBJ2-1 gives the whole variable domain GAGVSQSPSNKVTEKGKDVELRCDPISGHTALYWYRQSLGQGLEFLIYFQGNSAPDKSGLPSDRFSAERTGGSVSTLTIQRTQQEDSAVYLCASSATGTSGRLNEQFFGPGTRLTVL.

The chain couples TRBV6-5 to TRBJ1-2; the match to TRBD1 covers 9 bases. V lost 10 bases, J lost 2 bases, and 5 bases stayed unmatched. The CDR3 contains 13 residues. The germline CDR1 and CDR2 sequences are MNHEY and SVGAGI. CDR3 region: CATRQGGNYGYTF. CDR3 nucleotides: TGTGCCACCCGACAGGGGGGGAACTATGGCTACACCTTC.

The rearrangement links TRBV6-1 to TRBJ2-7, with D possibly TRBD1 on 8 matching bases. Trimming cost V 5 bases and J 0 bases, with 14 bases left between them. The CDR3 is 15 amino acids. Germline V gene data show CDR1 as MNHNS and CDR2 as SASEGT. The CDR3 reads CASSPDRDYSYEQYF. The DNA of the CDR3 is TGTGCCAGCAGTCCGGACAGGGACTACTCCTACGAGCAGTACTTC.

The chain is built from TRBV11-3 and TRBJ2-2; 9 bases map to TRBD1. Losses at the gene ends were 1 base for V and 7 bases for J; bases not matched to a gene: 10. This CDR3 is 17 amino acids long. The germline gives CDR1 SGHNT, CDR2 YENEEA. The CDR3 spells CASSLAPGQGVGGELFF. CDR3 sequence (DNA): TGTGCCAGCAGCTTAGCCCCGGGACAGGGAGTCGGCGGGGAGCTGTTTTTT.

The chain couples TRBV5-1 to TRBJ2-7, with a weak D call TRBD1 (5 bases). Germline V gene lookup returns CDR1 SGHRS and CDR2 YFSETQ. Between the trimmed V and J ends, which lost 0 bases and 3 bases, there was a span of 10 bases. The CDR3 totals 14 residues. CDR3: CASSLVQGNYEQYF. The CDR3 DNA is TGCGCCAGCAGCTTGGTCCAGGGCAACTACGAGCAGTACTTC. Full variable domain (missing parts from reference TRBV5-1 and TRBJ2-7): KAGVTQTPRYLIKTRGQQVTLSCSPISGHRSVSWYQQTPGQGLQFLFEYFSETQRNKGNFPGRFSGRQFSNSRSEMNVSTLELGDSALYLCASSLVQGNYEQYFGPGTRLTVT.

The chain joins TRBV29-1 to TRBJ1-1; 7 bases fit TRBD1. With 6 bases clipped from V and 6 bases from J, the junction kept 7 bases outside the gene matches. Germline loops: CDR1 SQVTM, CDR2 ANQGSEA. The CDR3 has 12 amino acids. CDR3 nucleotide sequence: TGCAGCGTCAGACAGGGCCCCCCTGAAGCTTTCTTT. It codes for CSVRQGPPEAFF. Full variable domain (outside the CDR3, taken from reference TRBV29-1 and TRBJ1-1): SAVISQKPSRDICQRGTSLTIQCQVDSQVTMMFWYRQQPGQSLTLIATANQGSEATYESGFVIDKFPISRPNLTFSTLTVSNMSPEDSSIYLCSVRQGPPEAFFGQGTRLTVV.

The chain has TRBV18 and TRBJ1-4; TRBD1 matches at 7 bases. Germline CDR1 is KGHSH and CDR2 is LQKENI. The CDR3 is made up of 15 amino acids. The J segment lost 2 bases and the V segment lost 3 bases, leaving 3 bases of the junction unmatched. DNA for the CDR3: TGTGCCAGCTCACCCGGGACAGACACTAATGAAAAACTGTTTTTT. It translates to CASSPGTDTNEKLFF.

The chain employs TRBV7-9 and TRBJ2-7, with TRBD1 matching 9 bases. Trimming at V came to 4 bases and at J to 6 bases, leaving 13 bases not matched to a gene. This CDR3 has 16 amino acids. CDR1 is SEHNR and CDR2 is FQNEAQ in the germline V gene (reference sequence). The CDR3 DNA reads as TGTGCCAGCAGCTGGGGACAGGGAGTAGGTGTCGGCGAGCAGTACTTC. This codes for CASSWGQGVGVGEQYF.

This clone was seen only a few times. This chain uses TRBV15 with TRBJ1-5; unclear D gene. Germline loops: CDR1 LNHNV, CDR2 YYDKDF (reference sequence). The CDR3 has 13 amino acids. V lost 1 base to trimming and J lost 7 bases, with 8 bases between them. The CDR3 DNA is TGTGCCACCAGCAGAGGGGCCGGGCAGCCCCAGCATTTT. Protein product: CATSRGAGQPQHF.

V gene TRBV6-1 combines with J gene TRBJ2-7; a possible D gene is TRBD1 (6 bases). CDR1 is MNHNS and CDR2 is SASEGT in the germline V gene. Trimming took 4 bases from V and 1 from J, leaving 8 bases between them. The CDR3 is 13 amino acids. The CDR3 reads CASSVQGSYEQYF. CDR3 nucleotides: TGTGCCAGCAGTGTACAGGGTTCCTACGAGCAGTACTTC.

This sequence joins TRBV10-2 and TRBJ1-5; possibly TRBD1 for D (5 bases). The CDR3 runs to 14 residues. The germline V and J ends were trimmed by 3 bases and 7 bases, with 13 bases remaining between them. The germline V gene encodes CDR1 WSHSY and CDR2 SAAADI. Here the CDR3 reads CASSDIGEGQPQHF. For the CDR3, the DNA is TGCGCCAGCAGTGATATAGGGGAGGGCCAGCCCCAGCATTTT.

This clone was seen only a few times. The chain uses TRBV9 and TRBJ1-1; tentative D call: TRBD1 (5 bases). Germline CDR1 is SGDLS and CDR2 is YYNGEE. The CDR3 length is 16 residues. Between the trimmed V and J ends, which lost 0 bases and 11 bases, there was a span of 23 bases. Written as DNA, the CDR3 is TGTGCCAGCAGCGTAGCTCGATTTGGGGGGTCCGGGTATGCTTTCTTT. Protein: CASSVARFGGSGYAFF.

The genes are TRBV4-2 and TRBJ1-2; D not certain. Germline V CDR1 and CDR2: LGHNA, YNFKEQ. V lost 0 bases to trimming and J lost 4 bases, with 15 bases between them. This CDR3 has 16 residues. The CDR3: CASSQEAVAGGYGYTF. In DNA form, the CDR3 reads TGTGCCAGCAGCCAAGAAGCGGTGGCAGGCGGCTATGGCTACACCTTC.

This clone was recorded only once. The gene calls are TRBV6-5 and TRBJ1-1; a possible D gene is TRBD1 (6 bases). Germline V gene lookup returns CDR1 MNHEY and CDR2 SVGAGI. Trimming left V 6 bases short and J 13 bases short, with 18 bases between. The CDR3 runs 12 residues. CDR3 in DNA: TGTGCCAGCAGCCAAGCAGGGGCGTCGCTTTTCTTT. It codes for CASSQAGASLFF.

This clone has just one count. The chain employs TRBV27 and TRBJ2-7; no reliable D call. Trimming shortened V by 2 bases and J by 9 bases, and 17 bases separated the two germline ends. This CDR3 spans 14 amino acids. The germline CDR1 and CDR2 sequences are MNHEY and SMNVEV (reference sequence). CDR3 sequence reads: CASSLAVPGDGQYF. CDR3 DNA sequence: TGTGCCAGCAGTTTAGCGGTTCCTGGCGACGGGCAGTACTTC.

V and J are TRBV27 and TRBJ2-2, with D unresolved. Trimming removed 3 bases from V and 7 bases from J, with 9 bases in between. Germline lookup yields CDR1 MNHEY and CDR2 SMNVEV (reference sequence). The CDR3 spans 13 residues. The CDR3 region is CASSFDGIGELFF. CDR3 DNA: TGTGCCAGCAGTTTTGACGGCATCGGGGAGCTGTTTTTT.

V is TRBV5-4 and J is TRBJ2-3; TRBD2 matches at 7 bases. Germline V gene data show CDR1 as SGHNT and CDR2 as YYREEE (reference sequence). Trimming cost V 2 bases and J 2 bases; bases outside gene matches: 5. CDR3 length equals 15 residues. The CDR3 loop reads CASSFRRELTDTQYF. CDR3 sequence (DNA): TGTGCCAGCAGCTTTCGGCGGGAGCTCACAGATACGCAGTATTTT.

This CDR3 reads CASSQSGLNEQFF. In nucleotides, the CDR3 is TGCGCCAGCAGCCAGTCAGGTCTCAATGAGCAGTTCTTC. The chain employs TRBV4-1 and TRBJ2-1; D ambiguous. The V gene's germline CDR1 is MGHRA and CDR2 YSYEKL. Between the trimmed V and J ends, which lost 3 bases and 6 bases, there was a span of 9 bases. The CDR3 is 13 residues long.

This chain uses TRBV6-1 with TRBJ1-1, with a possible D match to TRBD1 (5 bases). Trimming removed 3 bases at V and 4 bases at J, with 21 bases between. In germline, CDR1 is MNHNS, CDR2 SASEGT. The CDR3 spans 17 residues. DNA of the CDR3: TGTGCCAGCAGTGACGGATCCGTCAGGGTAAGGGGCACTGAAGCTTTCTTT. This codes for CASSDGSVRVRGTEAFF.

The rearrangement uses TRBV4-1 and TRBJ2-1; possible D gene TRBD2, 7 bases. Trimming took 1 base from V and 2 from J, leaving 12 bases between them. CDR1 and CDR2 (germline): MGHRA, YSYEKL. This CDR3 is 16 amino acids long. The CDR3 nucleotides read TGCGCCAGCAGCCAAGGACGGGGGGCCACCTACAATGAGCAGTTCTTC. It specifies CASSQGRGATYNEQFF.

In DNA form, the CDR3 reads TGTGCCAGCAAGGATAGCGGGAGTTCCTCGGATACGCAGTATTTT. This sequence encodes CASKDSGSSSDTQYF. The chain has TRBV6-1 and TRBJ2-3; 9 nucleotides line up with TRBD2. The CDR3 runs 15 residues. The germline V gene encodes CDR1 MNHNS and CDR2 SASEGT. The ends lost 7 bases at V and 6 bases at J; junction bases unmatched: 11.

The CDR3 bases are TGTGCCATCAGCCGGACAGGGGGCCTTAAGTATGAGCAGTTCTTC. It yields the protein CAISRTGGLKYEQFF. The chain uses TRBV10-3 and TRBJ2-1, with 11 positions matching TRBD1. Germline V gene lookup returns CDR1 ENHRY and CDR2 SYGVKD. This CDR3 has 15 amino acids. J was trimmed by 8 bases and V by 6 bases; bases with no gene match: 9.

The rearrangement uses TRBV18 and TRBJ1-2; no clear D. The germline CDR1 and CDR2 sequences are KGHSH and LQKENI. Trimming took 0 bases from V and 0 from J, leaving 8 bases between them. This CDR3 spans 15 amino acids. The CDR3 spells CASSPPELANYGYTF. CDR3 coding DNA: TGTGCCAGCTCACCACCGGAGTTAGCTAACTATGGCTACACCTTC.

The chain has TRBV7-8 and TRBJ2-1; weak D call: TRBD2 (5 bases). The CDR3 has 16 residues. CDR1 and CDR2 (germline): SGHVS, FQNEAQ. V lost 5 bases, J lost 8 bases, and 22 bases lay in between. The CDR3, as DNA: TGTGCCAGCAGCCCATCCCCGTGGCAAACTAGGTATGAGCAGTTCTTC. Its translation: CASSPSPWQTRYEQFF.